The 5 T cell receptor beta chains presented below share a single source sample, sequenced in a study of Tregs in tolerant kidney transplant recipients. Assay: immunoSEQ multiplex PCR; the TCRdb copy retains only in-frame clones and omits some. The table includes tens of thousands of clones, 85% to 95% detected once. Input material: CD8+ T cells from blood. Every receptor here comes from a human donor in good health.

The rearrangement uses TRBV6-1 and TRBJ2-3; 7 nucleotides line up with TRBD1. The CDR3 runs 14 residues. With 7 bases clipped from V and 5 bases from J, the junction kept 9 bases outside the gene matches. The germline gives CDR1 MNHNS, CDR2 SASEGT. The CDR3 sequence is CASNHRGFGDTQYF. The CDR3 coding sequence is TGTGCCAGCAACCACAGGGGTTTCGGAGATACGCAGTATTTT.

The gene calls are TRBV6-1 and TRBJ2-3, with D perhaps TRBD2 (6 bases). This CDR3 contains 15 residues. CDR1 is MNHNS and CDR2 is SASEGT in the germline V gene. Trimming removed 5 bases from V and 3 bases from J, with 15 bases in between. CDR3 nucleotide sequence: TGTGCCAGCAGTTTAATGGCGGAGGGGACAGATACGCAGTATTTT. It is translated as CASSLMAEGTDTQYF.

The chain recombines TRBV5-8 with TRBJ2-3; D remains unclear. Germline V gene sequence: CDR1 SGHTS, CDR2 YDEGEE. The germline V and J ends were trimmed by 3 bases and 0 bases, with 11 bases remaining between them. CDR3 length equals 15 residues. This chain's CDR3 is CASSSVRRSTDTQYF. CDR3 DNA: TGTGCCAGCAGCTCCGTGAGGCGTAGCACAGATACGCAGTATTTT.

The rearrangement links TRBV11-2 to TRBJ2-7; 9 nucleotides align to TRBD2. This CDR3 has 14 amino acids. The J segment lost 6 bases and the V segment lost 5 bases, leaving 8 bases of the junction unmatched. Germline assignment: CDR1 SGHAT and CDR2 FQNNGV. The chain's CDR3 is CASSPIAGAGEQYF. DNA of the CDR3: TGTGCCAGCAGCCCTATAGCGGGAGCGGGCGAGCAGTACTTC.

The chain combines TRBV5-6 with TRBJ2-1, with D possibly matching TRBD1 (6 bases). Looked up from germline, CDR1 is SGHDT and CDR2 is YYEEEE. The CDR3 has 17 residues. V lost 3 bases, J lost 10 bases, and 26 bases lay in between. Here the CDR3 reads CASSWGRGYQLPDEQFF. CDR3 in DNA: TGTGCCAGCAGCTGGGGTAGGGGGTATCAGCTTCCAGACGAGCAGTTCTTC.